Sequencing of this T cell receptor (beta chain) was carried out in a study of immune cell composition in non-small cell lung cancer. This clone has a single count. Normal lung sampling was at least 3 cm from the tumour, as distant as possible. Sequencing was performed with immunoSEQ multiplex PCR; in TCRdb, only in-frame clones are kept and a portion is missing. The table lists about 2,200 clones, roughly three quarters of them singletons. CDR1 and CDR2 (germline): MGHRA, YSYEKL. CDR3 length: 17 amino acids. V lost 2 bases, J lost 1 base, and 7 bases stayed unmatched. The receptor comes from a human donor with non-small cell lung cancer. Sample: non-adjacent lung tissue. The chain employs TRBV4-1 and TRBJ1-3, with 8 bases lining up with TRBD1. The CDR3 spells CASSQPRGRGSGNTIYF. The CDR3 DNA reads TGCGCCAGCAGCCAACCCAGGGGGCGGGGATCTGGAAACACCATATATTTT.